This T cell receptor (beta chain) derives from a study of T cell responses to AZD1222 COVID-19 vaccine. Data came from immunoSEQ multiplex PCR; TCRdb stores just in-frame clones and leaves some out. The table lists about 130,000 clones, 90% to 95% of them singletons. CDR3 length: 15 residues. With 2 bases clipped from V and 0 bases from J, the junction kept 4 bases outside the gene matches. Germline CDR1 is SGHRS and CDR2 is YFSETQ. The chain employs TRBV5-1 and TRBJ2-5; 7 bases fit TRBD1. The sample was peripheral blood, taken on day 0 of AZD1222 vaccination. The clonotype originates from an adult in good health. The CDR3 nucleotides read TGCGCCAGCAGCTTTAACAGGGGAAACCAAGAGACCCAGTACTTC. Its protein product is CASSFNRGNQETQYF.